The sample holds a few counts of the clone carrying this T cell receptor (beta chain). This sample was taken from a study of identical twins. Deletions cut 1 base from V and 5 bases from J, with 15 bases between. This CDR3 comprises 15 residues. Germline V gene sequence: CDR1 SGHRS, CDR2 YFSETQ. TCRdb fed the 5' RACE reads into MiXCR, producing one record per CDR3 protein. The repertoire consists of around 450,000 distinct CDR3 sequences, with about 14% occurring once and the leading ten covering around 0.48%. These data are also associated with another study on yellow fever vaccine responses in identical twins.

J is TRBJ2-5 and V is TRBV5-1; D might be TRBD2 (6 bases). The source of this sequence is a woman aged 18-29 years in good health. The sample taken for sequencing was CD4+ T cells sorted from blood. The CDR3 bases are TGCGCCAGCAGCTTGATGCGGGAAGGTGTGGAGACCCAGTACTTC. It translates to CASSLMREGVETQYF.